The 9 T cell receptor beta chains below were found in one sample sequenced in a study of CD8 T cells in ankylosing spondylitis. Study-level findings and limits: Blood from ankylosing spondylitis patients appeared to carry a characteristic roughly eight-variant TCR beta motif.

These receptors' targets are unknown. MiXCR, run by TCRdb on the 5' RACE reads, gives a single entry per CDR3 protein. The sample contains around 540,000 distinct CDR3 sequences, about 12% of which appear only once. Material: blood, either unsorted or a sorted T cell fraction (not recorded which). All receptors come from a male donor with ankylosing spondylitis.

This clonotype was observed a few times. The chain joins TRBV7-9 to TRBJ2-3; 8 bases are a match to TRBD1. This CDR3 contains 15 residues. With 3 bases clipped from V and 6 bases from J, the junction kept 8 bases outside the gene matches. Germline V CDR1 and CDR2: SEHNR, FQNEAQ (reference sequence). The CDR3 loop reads CASSFDRGVGDTQYF. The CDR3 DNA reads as TGTGCCAGCAGCTTTGACAGGGGAGTCGGCGATACGCAGTATTTT.

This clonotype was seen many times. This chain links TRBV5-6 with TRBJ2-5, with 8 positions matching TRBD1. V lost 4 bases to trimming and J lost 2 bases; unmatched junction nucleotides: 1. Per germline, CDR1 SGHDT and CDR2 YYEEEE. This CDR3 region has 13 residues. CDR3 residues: CASSRTGQETQYF. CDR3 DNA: TGTGCCAGCAGCCGGACAGGGCAAGAGACCCAGTACTTC.

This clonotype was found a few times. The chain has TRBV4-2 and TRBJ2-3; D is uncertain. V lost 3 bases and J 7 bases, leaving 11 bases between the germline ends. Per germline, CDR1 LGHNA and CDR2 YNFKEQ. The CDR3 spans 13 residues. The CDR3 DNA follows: TGTGCCAGCAGCCACACCGACACGTATACGCAGTATTTT. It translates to CASSHTDTYTQYF.

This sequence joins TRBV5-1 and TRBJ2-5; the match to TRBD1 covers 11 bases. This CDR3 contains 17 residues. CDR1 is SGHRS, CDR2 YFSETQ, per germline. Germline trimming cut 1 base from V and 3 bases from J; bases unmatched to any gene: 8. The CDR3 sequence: CASSLRPGQGVEETQYF. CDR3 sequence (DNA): TGCGCCAGCAGCTTGAGACCGGGACAGGGGGTCGAAGAGACCCAGTACTTC.

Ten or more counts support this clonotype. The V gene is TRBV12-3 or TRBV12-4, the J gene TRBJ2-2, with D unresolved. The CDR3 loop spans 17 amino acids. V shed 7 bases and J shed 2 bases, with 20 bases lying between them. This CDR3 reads CASTLPRRSHNTGELFF. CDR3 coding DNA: TGTGCCAGCACCCTACCCCGGCGTAGCCACAACACCGGGGAGCTGTTTTTT.

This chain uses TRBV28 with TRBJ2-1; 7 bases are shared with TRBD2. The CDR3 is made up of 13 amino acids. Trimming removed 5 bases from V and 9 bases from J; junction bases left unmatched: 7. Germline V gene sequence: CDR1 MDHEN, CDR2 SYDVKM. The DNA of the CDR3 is TGTGCCAGCAGTGATCCTACTAGCGCTGAGCAGTTCTTC. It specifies CASSDPTSAEQFF. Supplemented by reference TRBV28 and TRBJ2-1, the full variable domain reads DVKVTQSSRYLVKRTGEKVFLECVQDMDHENMFWYRQDPGLGLRLIYFSYDVKMKEKGDIPEGYSVSREKKERFSLILESASTNQTSMYLCASSDPTSAEQFFGPGTRLTVL.

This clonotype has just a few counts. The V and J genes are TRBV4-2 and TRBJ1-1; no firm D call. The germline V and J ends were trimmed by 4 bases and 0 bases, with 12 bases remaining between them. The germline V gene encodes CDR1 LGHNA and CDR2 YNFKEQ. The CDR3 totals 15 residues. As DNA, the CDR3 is TGTGCCAGCAGCCGGGAAGCGACCATGAACACTGAAGCTTTCTTT. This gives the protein CASSREATMNTEAFF.

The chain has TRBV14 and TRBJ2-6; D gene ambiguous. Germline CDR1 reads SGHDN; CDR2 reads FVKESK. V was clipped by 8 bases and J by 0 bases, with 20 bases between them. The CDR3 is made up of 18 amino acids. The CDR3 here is CASCTPKEVISGANVLTF. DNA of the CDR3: TGTGCCAGCTGCACCCCGAAAGAGGTTATCTCTGGGGCCAACGTCCTGACTTTC.

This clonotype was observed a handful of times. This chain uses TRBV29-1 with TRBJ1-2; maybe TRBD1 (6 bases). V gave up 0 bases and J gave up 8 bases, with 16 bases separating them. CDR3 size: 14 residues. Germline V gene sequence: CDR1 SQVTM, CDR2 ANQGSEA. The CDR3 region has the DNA TGCAGCGTTGAAGATGGGGGCTTCTTATCCGGCTACACCTTC. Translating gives CSVEDGGFLSGYTF. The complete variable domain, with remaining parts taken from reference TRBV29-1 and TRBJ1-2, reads SAVISQKPSRDICQRGTSLTIQCQVDSQVTMMFWYRQQPGQSLTLIATANQGSEATYESGFVIDKFPISRPNLTFSTLTVSNMSPEDSSIYLCSVEDGGFLSGYTFGSGTRLTVV.